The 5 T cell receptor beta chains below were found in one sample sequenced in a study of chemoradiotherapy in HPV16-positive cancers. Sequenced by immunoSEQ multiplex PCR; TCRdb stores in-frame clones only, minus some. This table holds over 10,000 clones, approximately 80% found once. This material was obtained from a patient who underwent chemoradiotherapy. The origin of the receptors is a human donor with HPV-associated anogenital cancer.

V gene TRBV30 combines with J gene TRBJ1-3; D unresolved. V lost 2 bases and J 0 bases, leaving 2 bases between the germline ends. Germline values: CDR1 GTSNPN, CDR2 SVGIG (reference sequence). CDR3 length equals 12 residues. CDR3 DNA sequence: TGTGCCTGGAGTCCCTCTGGAAACACCATATATTTT. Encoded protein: CAWSPSGNTIYF.

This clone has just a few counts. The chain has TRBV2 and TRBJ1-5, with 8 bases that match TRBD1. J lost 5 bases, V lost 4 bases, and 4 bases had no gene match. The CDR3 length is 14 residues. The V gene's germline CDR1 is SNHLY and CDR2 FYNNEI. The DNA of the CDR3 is TGTGCCAGCAGTGGGACAGGGCAATATCAGCCCCAGCATTTT. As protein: CASSGTGQYQPQHF.

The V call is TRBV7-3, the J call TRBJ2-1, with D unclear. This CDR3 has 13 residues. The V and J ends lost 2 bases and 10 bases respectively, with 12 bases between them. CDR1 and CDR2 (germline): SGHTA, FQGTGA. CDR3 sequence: CASSLDFGREQFF. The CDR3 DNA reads TGTGCCAGCAGCTTAGATTTTGGGCGGGAGCAGTTCTTC. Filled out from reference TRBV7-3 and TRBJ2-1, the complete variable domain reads GAGVSQTPSNKVTEKGKYVELRCDPISGHTALYWYRQSLGQGPEFLIYFQGTGAADDSGLPNDRFFAVRPEGSVSTLKIQRTERGDSAVYLCASSLDFGREQFFGPGTRLTVL.

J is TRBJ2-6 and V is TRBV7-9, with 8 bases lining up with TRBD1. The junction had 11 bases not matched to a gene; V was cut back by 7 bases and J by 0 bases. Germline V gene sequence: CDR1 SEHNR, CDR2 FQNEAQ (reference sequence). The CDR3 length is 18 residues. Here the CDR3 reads CASTFMTGALSGANVLTF. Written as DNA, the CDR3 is TGTGCCAGCACATTTATGACAGGGGCCCTCTCTGGGGCCAACGTCCTGACTTTC.

DNA for the CDR3: TGCGCCAGCAGCCAAGATGGGGGACAGGGCACAGATACGCAGTATTTT. It specifies CASSQDGGQGTDTQYF. This chain joins TRBV4-3 and TRBJ2-3; 8 nucleotides line up with TRBD1. The germline CDR1 and CDR2 sequences are LGHNA and YSLEER. This CDR3 comprises 16 residues. V lost 0 bases to trimming and J lost 1 base; unmatched junction nucleotides: 3.